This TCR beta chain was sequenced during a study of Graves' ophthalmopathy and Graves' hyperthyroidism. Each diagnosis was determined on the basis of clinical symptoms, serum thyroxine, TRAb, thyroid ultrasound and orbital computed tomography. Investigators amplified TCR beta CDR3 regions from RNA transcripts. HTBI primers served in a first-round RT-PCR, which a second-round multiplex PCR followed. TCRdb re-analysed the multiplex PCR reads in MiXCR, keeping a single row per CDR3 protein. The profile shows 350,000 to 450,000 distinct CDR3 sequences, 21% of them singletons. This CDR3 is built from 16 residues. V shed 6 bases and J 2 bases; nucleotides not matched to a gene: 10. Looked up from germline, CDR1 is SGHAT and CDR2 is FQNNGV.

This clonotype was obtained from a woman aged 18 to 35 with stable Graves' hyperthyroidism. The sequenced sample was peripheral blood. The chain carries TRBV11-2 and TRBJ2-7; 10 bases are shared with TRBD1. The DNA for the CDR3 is TGTGCCAGCAGATATACCGGACAGGGGGGTCCCTACGAGCAGTACTTC. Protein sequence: CASRYTGQGGPYEQYF.